A selection of T cell receptor beta chains follows, all from one sample in a study of beta chain features in type 1 diabetes. This table comes from immunoSEQ multiplex PCR, and its TCRdb copy is limited to in-frame clones, with some not included. The data contain approximately 340,000 clones, roughly 16% of them seen just once; the ten biggest clones take up 0.019%. The specimen sequenced was naive CD4+ T cells from blood. The receptors were sampled from a woman in her late teens or twenties in good health. Both conserved end residues are part of each CDR3. D genes are given only for firm matches. Size tells how often a clone was seen (once, few, many) or the class of an expanded clone, and some rows leave it out.

>TRBD1|.|TRBJ2-5|TRBV7-3
CASSPGTGQETQYF
TGTGCCAGCAGCCCAGGGACAGGGCAGGAGACCCAGTACTTC
>TRBD2|.|TRBJ2-1|TRBV5-1
CASSAAQLARNANEQFF
TGCGCCAGCAGCGCGGCCCAACTAGCGCGAAATGCCAATGAGCAGTTCTTC
>TRBD2|.|TRBJ2-7|TRBV29-1
CSVSAAGVSYEQYF
TGCAGCGTTTCGGCAGCGGGAGTCTCCTACGAGCAGTACTTC
>.|few|TRBJ2-7|TRBV2
CASSEAALSYEQYF
TGTGCCAGCAGTGAAGCCGCGCTCTCCTACGAGCAGTACTTC
>.|few|TRBJ2-7|TRBV5-1
CASSGASASGEQYF
TGCGCCAGCAGCGGCGCCTCAGCCTCGGGGGAGCAGTACTTC
>TRBD1|few|TRBJ2-4|TRBV5-4
CASTKQGENIQYF
TGTGCCAGCACCAAACAGGGGGAAAACATTCAGTACTTC
>TRBD1|.|TRBJ1-2|TRBV9
CASSAGGEGYTF
TGTGCCAGCAGCGCAGGGGGCGAAGGCTACACCTTC
>TRBD1|once|TRBJ2-1|TRBV4-1
CASSQPGTGMNEQFF
TGCGCCAGCAGCCAACCCGGGACAGGTATGAATGAGCAGTTCTTC
>TRBD1|few|TRBJ2-3|TRBV4-1
CASSQDWRTGWDTQYF
TGCGCCAGCAGCCAAGATTGGAGGACAGGGTGGGATACGCAGTATTTT
>TRBD2|.|TRBJ2-7|TRBV27
CASSWARAGGSYEQYF
TGTGCCAGCAGTTGGGCTAGGGCGGGAGGGTCCTACGAGCAGTACTTC
>.|.|TRBJ2-5|TRBV5-1
CASSSDPKGKETQYF
TGCGCCAGCAGCTCCGACCCCAAGGGGAAAGAGACCCAGTACTTC
>TRBD1|few|TRBJ2-7|TRBV7-6
CASSLEKDGTGGIYEQYF
TGTGCCAGCAGCTTAGAGAAGGATGGGACAGGGGGTATCTACGAGCAGTACTTC
>.|few|TRBJ2-3|TRBV18
CASSQDSITDTQYF
TGTGCCAGCTCACAGGACAGCATCACAGATACGCAGTATTTT
>.|.|TRBJ1-1|TRBV2
CASRSHQGTEAFF
TGTGCCAGCAGGTCCCACCAGGGAACTGAAGCTTTCTTT
>.|.|TRBJ2-1|TRBV6-6
CASSLEQFF
TGTGCCAGCAGCCTTGAGCAGTTCTTC
>.|.|TRBJ2-7|TRBV5-4
CASSQRSTLSYEQYF
TGTGCCAGCAGCCAACGCTCGACACTCTCCTACGAGCAGTACTTC
>.|.|TRBJ1-2|TRBV4-1
CASSQAGSGYTF
TGCGCCAGCAGCCAAGCAGGCTCTGGCTACACCTTC
>TRBD2|.|TRBJ2-7|TRBV25-1
CASSGERDPPYEQYF
TGTGCCAGCAGTGGCGAGCGGGACCCGCCCTACGAGCAGTACTTC
>.|few|TRBJ2-7|TRBV7-9
CASSLGGIFPYEQYF
TGTGCCAGCAGCTTAGGGGGCATATTCCCCTACGAGCAGTACTTC
>TRBD2|few|TRBJ2-7|TRBV28
CASSSNSGGTYEQYF
TGTGCCAGCAGTTCAAATAGCGGGGGCACCTACGAGCAGTACTTC
>TRBD2|.|TRBJ2-1|TRBV7-2
CASSLVASGPRYNEQFF
TGTGCCAGCAGCTTAGTGGCTAGCGGGCCTCGGTACAATGAGCAGTTCTTC
>TRBD1|few|TRBJ2-7|TRBV28
CASTGSRDRVRGEQYF
TGTGCCAGCACCGGAAGCCGGGACAGGGTGAGAGGCGAGCAGTACTTC
>TRBD2|.|TRBJ2-3|TRBV28
CASSLSPPKRGDTQYF
TGTGCCAGCAGTTTATCCCCCCCTAAGCGGGGAGATACGCAGTATTTT
>TRBD1|.|TRBJ2-7|TRBV7-9
CAGNRGGQGGEQYF
TGTGCCGGCAACCGCGGCGGACAGGGCGGCGAGCAGTACTTC
>TRBD2|few|TRBJ2-1|TRBV10-3
CAISDGTSGANEQFF
TGTGCCATCAGTGATGGGACTAGCGGGGCCAATGAGCAGTTCTTC
>.|.|TRBJ1-2|TRBV5-1
CASSLGDFYGYTF
TGCGCCAGCAGCCTGGGGGACTTCTATGGCTACACCTTC
>TRBD1|.|TRBJ2-4|TRBV11-3
CASSLRQGILNIQYF
TGTGCCAGCAGCCTACGACAGGGGATACTGAACATTCAGTACTTC
>.|few|TRBJ1-2|TRBV7-2
CASSLAANYGYTF
TGTGCCAGCAGCTTAGCAGCGAACTATGGCTACACCTTC
>.|few|TRBJ2-1|TRBV19
CASSSQRVFNEQFF
TGTGCCAGTAGCAGTCAGAGGGTATTCAATGAGCAGTTCTTC
>.|few|TRBJ2-7|TRBV2
CASSLRETYEQYF
TGTGCCAGCTCCCTCCGGGAAACGTACGAGCAGTACTTC
>TRBD1|.|TRBJ1-1|TRBV18
CASSPMGQAGTEAFF
TGTGCCAGCTCACCGATGGGACAGGCCGGCACTGAAGCTTTCTTT
>.|.|TRBJ2-1|TRBV15
CATSLRTGRGNEQFF
TGTGCCACCAGCTTACGGACAGGGAGGGGCAATGAGCAGTTCTTC
>.|few|TRBJ2-7|TRBV28
CASAIFSYEQYF
TGTGCCAGCGCGATCTTCTCGTACGAGCAGTACTTC
>TRBD2|.|TRBJ2-5|TRBV7-4
CASSLVEPLRCTSGTRETQYF
TGTGCCAGCAGCTTAGTGGAACCTCTGCGGTGCACTAGCGGGACCCGAGAGACCCAGTACTTC
>.|few|TRBJ2-1|TRBV30
CAWSRTETEQFF
TGTGCCTGGAGTAGAACAGAGACTGAGCAGTTCTTC
>.|.|TRBJ2-6|TRBV5-4
CASSAGTAWISGANVLTF
TGTGCCAGCAGCGCCGGGACTGCATGGATCTCTGGGGCCAACGTCCTGACTTTC
>TRBD2|.|TRBJ2-7|TRBV27
CASTRLSGAPSYEQYF
TGTGCCAGCACTCGACTTAGCGGGGCTCCCTCCTACGAGCAGTACTTC
>.|few|TRBJ1-1|TRBV7-2
CASSLMGQLNTEAFF
TGTGCCAGCAGCTTAATGGGCCAGTTGAACACTGAAGCTTTCTTT
>TRBD1|.|TRBJ2-7|TRBV7-6
CASSLYSRGQGSYEQYF
TGTGCCAGCAGCTTATACTCCCGGGGACAGGGTTCCTACGAGCAGTACTTC
>TRBD2|few|TRBJ2-6|TRBV19
CASRMGTRVTGANVLTF
TGTGCCAGTAGGATGGGGACTAGGGTTACTGGGGCCAACGTCCTGACTTTC
>.|.|TRBJ2-2|TRBV28
CASTTANTGELFF
TGTGCCAGCACCACGGCGAACACCGGGGAGCTGTTTTTT
>.|.|TRBJ2-5|TRBV28
CASSFRRGRETQYF
TGTGCCAGCAGTTTTCGGAGGGGCCGGGAGACCCAGTACTTC
>TRBD1|few|TRBJ2-2|TRBV11-1
CASSPRTGPIGELFF
TGTGCCAGCAGCCCCCGGACAGGTCCGATCGGGGAGCTGTTTTTT
>.|.|TRBJ2-1|TRBV28
CASSSPGEGTNEQFF
TGTGCCAGCAGTAGCCCAGGGGAGGGCACGAATGAGCAGTTCTTC
>.|.|TRBJ1-5|TRBV5-1
CASSLLGESNQPQHF
TGCGCCAGCAGCCTGTTAGGAGAGTCGAATCAGCCCCAGCATTTT
>.|few|TRBJ2-1|TRBV7-9
CANELTRLNEQFF
TGTGCCAATGAACTTACTCGCCTCAATGAGCAGTTCTTC
>TRBD1|.|TRBJ1-5|TRBV4-1
CASSQYTGTGRQPQHF
TGCGCCAGCAGCCAATATACCGGGACAGGGAGGCAGCCCCAGCATTTT
>.|.|TRBJ1-5|TRBV30
CAWSYSSNQPQHF
TGTGCCTGGAGCTACTCTAGCAATCAGCCCCAGCATTTT
>.|few|TRBJ2-1|TRBV21-1
CASSKAENTMKFGQFF
TGTGCCAGCAGCAAAGCGGAGAATACAATGAAGTTCGGGCAGTTCTTC
>.|.|TRBJ2-1|TRBV5-1
CASSAVQSSYNEQFF
TGCGCCAGCAGCGCCGTACAGAGCTCCTACAATGAGCAGTTCTTC
>.|.|TRBJ1-2|TRBV4-3
CASSQGGGHYGYTF
TGCGCCAGCAGCCAAGGTGGAGGTCACTATGGCTACACCTTC
>.|.|TRBJ2-2|TRBV25-1
CASSRQGRATGELFF
TGTGCCAGCAGCCGCCAGGGTAGGGCCACCGGGGAGCTGTTTTTT